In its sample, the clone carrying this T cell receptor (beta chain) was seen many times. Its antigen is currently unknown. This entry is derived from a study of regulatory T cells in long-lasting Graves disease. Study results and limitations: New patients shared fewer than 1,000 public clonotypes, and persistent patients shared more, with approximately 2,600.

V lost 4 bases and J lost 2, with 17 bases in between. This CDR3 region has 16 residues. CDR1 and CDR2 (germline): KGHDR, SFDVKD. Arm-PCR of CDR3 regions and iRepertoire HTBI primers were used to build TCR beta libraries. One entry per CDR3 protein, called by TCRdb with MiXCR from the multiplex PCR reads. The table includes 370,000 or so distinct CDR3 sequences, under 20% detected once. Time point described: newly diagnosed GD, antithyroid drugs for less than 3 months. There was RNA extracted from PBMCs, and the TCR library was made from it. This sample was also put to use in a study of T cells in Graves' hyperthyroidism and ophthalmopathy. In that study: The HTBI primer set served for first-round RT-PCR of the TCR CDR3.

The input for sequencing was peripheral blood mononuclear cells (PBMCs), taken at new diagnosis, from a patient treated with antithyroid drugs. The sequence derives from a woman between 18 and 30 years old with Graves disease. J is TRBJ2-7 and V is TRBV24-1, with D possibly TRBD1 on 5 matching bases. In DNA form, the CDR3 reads TGTGCCACCAGTGACCGCCCTCGTTCCAGGGCCTACGAGCAGTACTTC. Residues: CATSDRPRSRAYEQYF.